This TCR beta chain is from a study of blood T cell repertoires in COVID-19. Study-wide context: The United States, Italy and Spain supplied acute and convalescent COVID-19 samples.

In the authors' workflow: Reference gene primer amplification in the assay estimated nucleated cell counts. Repertoires were generated with immunoSEQ multiplex PCR, while TCRdb's copy carries only in-frame clones and drops some. That table supplies the V and J calls and clone size; D and trimming were determined from the DNA. The sample includes roughly 220,000 clones, over 80% of them seen just once. Participants were aged about 18 to 89 years, lived in roughly 25 US areas, and enrolled virtually. Cohorts were determined from participant-reported clinical history. Germline V gene data show CDR1 as SEHNR and CDR2 as FQNEAQ (reference sequence). Trimming pared 5 bases from V and 12 bases from J, leaving 17 bases between. The CDR3 consists of 14 residues.

The rearrangement links TRBV7-9 to TRBJ1-6; D might be TRBD1 (6 bases). The specimen sequenced was PBMCs or T cells enriched from blood (not recorded which). The TCR comes from a woman between 40 and 55 years old who had recovered from COVID-19. The CDR3 loop is CASSQRDIRQPLHF. As DNA, the CDR3 is TGTGCCAGCAGCCAACGGGACATTCGTCAACCCCTCCACTTT.